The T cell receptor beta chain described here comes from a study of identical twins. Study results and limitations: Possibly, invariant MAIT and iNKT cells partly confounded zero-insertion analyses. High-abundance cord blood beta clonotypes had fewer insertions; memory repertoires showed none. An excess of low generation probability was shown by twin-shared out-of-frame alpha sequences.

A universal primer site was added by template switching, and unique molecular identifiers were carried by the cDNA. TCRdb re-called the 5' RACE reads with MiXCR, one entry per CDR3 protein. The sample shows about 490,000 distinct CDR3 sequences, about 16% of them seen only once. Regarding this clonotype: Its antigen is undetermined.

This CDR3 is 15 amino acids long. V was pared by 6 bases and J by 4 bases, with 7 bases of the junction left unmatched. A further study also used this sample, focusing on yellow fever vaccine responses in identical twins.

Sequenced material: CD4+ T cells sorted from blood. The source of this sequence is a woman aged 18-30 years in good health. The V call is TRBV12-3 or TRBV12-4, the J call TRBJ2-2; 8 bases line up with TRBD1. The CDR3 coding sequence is TGTGCCAGCAGCAATACAGGGGGTTCCACCGGGGAGCTGTTTTTT. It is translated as CASSNTGGSTGELFF.